The subject of this entry is one TCR beta chain. The data were taken from a study of blood T cell repertoires in COVID-19. Study in general: PBMCs, B-cell-depleted T cells, or T cells provided the cDNA or gDNA that made up the material.

In the original workflow: Amplifying reference gene primers gave estimates of nucleated cell counts. Sequencing used immunoSEQ multiplex PCR; TCRdb keeps in-frame clones, though not all of them. D and trimming come from the DNA, and the V and J calls and clone size come from that table. In the table there are 250,000 to 300,000 clones, around 90% of which are singletons. Losses at the gene ends were 0 bases for V and 4 bases for J; bases not matched to a gene: 4. Looked up from germline, CDR1 is SGHAT and CDR2 is FQNNGV. The CDR3 spans 16 residues. Sequencing was carried out using peripheral blood. The clonotype comes from a woman in her forties with acute or convalescent COVID-19. This chain uses TRBV11-2 with TRBJ2-3; 10 bases line up with TRBD2. The CDR3 bases are TGTGCCAGCAGCTTAGAAGCGGGGGGGCTCTCAGATACGCAGTATTTT. Its protein product is CASSLEAGGLSDTQYF.